These T cell receptor beta chains were read from a single sample in a study of identical twins. A single record per CDR3 protein comes from TCRdb applying MiXCR to the 5' RACE reads. The sample records roughly 630,000 distinct CDR3 sequences, 7.1% being singletons. The same specimen was also included in a second study, on yellow fever vaccine responses in identical twins.

The material sequenced was PBMCs. The receptors shown here come from a woman younger than 30 in good health. Each CDR3 is given with its conserved first and last residue.

TRBV7-9	14	TRBJ1-4	CASSGSGVGEKLFF
TRBV4-2	18	TRBJ2-7	CASSQGTSGRGRSYEQYF
TRBV19	14	TRBJ2-3	CASSIGPSTDTQYF
TRBV5-1	17	TRBJ2-1	CASSPRKPGQLYNEQFF
TRBV15	15	TRBJ2-3	CATSMRGQGWGTQYF
TRBV7-7	16	TRBJ2-5	CASSLGTRARAETQYF
TRBV20-1	13	TRBJ2-1	CSAPYYGGNEQFF
TRBV4-2	23	TRBJ2-1	CASSQRGQGETSGTRINYNEQFF
TRBV6-1	16	TRBJ2-2	CASDDIAGRGYGELFF
TRBV7-9	15	TRBJ1-1	CASSLLWRPNTEAFF
TRBV5-1	14	TRBJ2-7	CASSRGGGYNEQYF
TRBV24-1	17	TRBJ2-1	CATSDSPGQGPYNEQFF
TRBV20-1	14	TRBJ2-3	CSASRSLNTDTQYF
TRBV6-1	12	TRBJ1-2	CASSDGVYGYTF
TRBV2	14	TRBJ2-2	CASMRQSNTGELFF
TRBV28	15	TRBJ2-7	CASSETGLATHEQYF
TRBV2	12	TRBJ2-7	CASSALIYEQYF
TRBV20-1	17	TRBJ2-1	CSAPVPATSSPYNEQFF
TRBV7-9	16	TRBJ2-1	CASSLPWTSGSWEQFF
TRBV6-1	14	TRBJ1-4	CASSIETRNEKLFF
TRBV11-2	17	TRBJ1-3	CASSLEGSGQGRNTIYF
TRBV13	22	TRBJ2-5	CASSPAGGDLPLLGRLQETQYF
TRBV28	19	TRBJ1-2	CASSLLFGREREANYGYTF
TRBV13	17	TRBJ2-7	CASSLVGTGPSLYEQYF
TRBV20-1	14	TRBJ2-3	CSATQRGTGDTQYF
TRBV20-1	15	TRBJ1-5	CSARDRRGSNQPQHF
TRBV4-2	16	TRBJ2-1	CASSLESGQGVNEQFF
TRBV7-9	17	TRBJ1-1	CASSLALSTERNTEAFF
TRBV5-1	17	TRBJ2-7	CASSSRTSGNVNYEQYF
TRBV3-1	13	TRBJ1-2	CASSQTGNYGYTF
TRBV7-9	17	TRBJ1-6	CASSPVESSKFNSPLHF
TRBV7-9	15	TRBJ1-1	CASSLAQGGNTEAFF
TRBV7-9	15	TRBJ2-7	CASSLGGGVLYEQYF
TRBV4-1	17	TRBJ2-3	CASSQVPSGRATDTQYF
TRBV5-1	15	TRBJ2-1	CASSLARGKDDEQFF
TRBV12-3/TRBV12-4	13	TRBJ1-5	CASHTQGNQPQHF
TRBV5-1	14	TRBJ1-1	CASSLATGNTEAFF
TRBV7-8	17	TRBJ2-1	CASSSHSLAEPYNEQFF
TRBV7-3	14	TRBJ2-3	CASSPSGRPDTQYF
TRBV4-2	12	TRBJ2-1	CASSQGPFLKFF
TRBV28	14	TRBJ1-5	CASMRGRNNQPQHF
TRBV12-3/TRBV12-4	11	TRBJ1-4	CASSTGRELFF
TRBV29-1	14	TRBJ2-7	CSVEVTGVAYEQYF
TRBV14	14	TRBJ1-4	CASSLQGIGEKLFF
TRBV10-3	15	TRBJ2-2	CAISDERGLAGELFF
TRBV4-2	18	TRBJ1-4	CASSPETTRFATNEKLFF
TRBV28	13	TRBJ1-5	CASSLWGLISQHF
TRBV6-1	13	TRBJ1-2	CASSETGTYGYTF
TRBV4-1	17	TRBJ2-2	CASSRVPGGVDTGELFF
TRBV14	14	TRBJ2-1	CASSHSGFNIEQFF
TRBV12-3/TRBV12-4	15	TRBJ2-5	CASSLAWLAGGQPYF
TRBV28	11	TRBJ2-7	CASSAIYEQYF
TRBV6-1	14	TRBJ1-5	CASSADKINQPQHF